This T cell receptor (beta chain) was observed in a study of blood T cell repertoires in COVID-19. In the study's own analysis: Using reference gene primer amplification, nucleated cell counts were estimated. Assay used: immunoSEQ multiplex PCR; TCRdb lists only in-frame clones, some missing. V, J and clone size are taken as reported in that table, and D and trimming were inferred from the DNA itself. Of some 260,000 clones listed, just over 85% are singletons. Germline loops: CDR1 LGHDT, CDR2 YNNKEL (reference sequence). The CDR3 has 14 amino acids. Trimming removed 4 bases at V and 2 bases at J, with 11 bases between.

The V gene is TRBV3-1 (or the pseudogene TRBV3-2), the J gene TRBJ1-2, with D uncertain. The receptor was isolated from a man aged 80 or over with acute or convalescent COVID-19. The source material was peripheral blood. CDR3 residues: CASSRTTANYGYTF. CDR3 nucleotides: TGTGCCAGCAGCCGAACCACAGCAAACTATGGCTACACCTTC.